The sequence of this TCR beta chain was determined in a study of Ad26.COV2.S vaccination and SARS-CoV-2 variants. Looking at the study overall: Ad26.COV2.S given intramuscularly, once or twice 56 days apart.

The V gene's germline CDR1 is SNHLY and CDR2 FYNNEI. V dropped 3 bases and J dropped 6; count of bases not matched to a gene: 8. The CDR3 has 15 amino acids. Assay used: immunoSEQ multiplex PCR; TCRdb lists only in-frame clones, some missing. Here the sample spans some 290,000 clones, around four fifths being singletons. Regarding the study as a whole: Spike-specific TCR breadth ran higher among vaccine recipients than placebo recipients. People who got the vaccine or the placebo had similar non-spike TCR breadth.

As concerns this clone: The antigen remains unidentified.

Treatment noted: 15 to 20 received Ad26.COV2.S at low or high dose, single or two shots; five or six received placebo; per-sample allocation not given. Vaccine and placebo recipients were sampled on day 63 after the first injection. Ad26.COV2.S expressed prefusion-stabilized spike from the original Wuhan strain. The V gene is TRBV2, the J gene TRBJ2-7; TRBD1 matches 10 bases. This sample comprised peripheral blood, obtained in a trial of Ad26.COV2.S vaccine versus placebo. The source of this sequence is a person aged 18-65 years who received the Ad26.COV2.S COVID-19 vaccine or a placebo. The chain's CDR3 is CASSEDRGSIAEQYF. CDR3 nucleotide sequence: TGTGCCAGCAGTGAGGACAGGGGGAGCATCGCCGAGCAGTACTTC.